This TCR beta chain originates from a study of STAT5B mutations in CD4+ large granular lymphocyte leukemia. Study-wide results and limits: No patients shared main leukemic clonotypes, though less than 30% appeared at low frequency elsewhere. Higher CD4+ than CD8+ T-LGLL clonality might reflect small sample size. Patient CD4-sorted repertoires looked more clonal than healthy CD4+ repertoires, even without putative leukemic clones.

A word on this clone: Its matching antigen is unknown.

The protocol was immunoSEQ multiplex PCR, while the TCRdb copy is restricted to in-frame clones and leaves out a portion. Among about 33,000 clones, around four fifths were seen once, and the ten largest hold around 0.27%. The clonotype originates from a human donor in good health. The sample comprised CD4+ T cells from blood buffy coats.

The CDR3 sequence is CASSVDLGEYIQYF. The CDR3 DNA reads TGTGCCAGCAGCGTAGACTTGGGGGAGTACATTCAGTACTTC. The chain combines TRBV7-2 with TRBJ2-4; D is perhaps TRBD1 or TRBD2 (5 bases each). The CDR3 is made up of 14 amino acids. Germline loops: CDR1 SGHTA, CDR2 FQGNSA. Between the trimmed V and J ends, which lost 5 bases and 8 bases, there was a span of 16 bases.